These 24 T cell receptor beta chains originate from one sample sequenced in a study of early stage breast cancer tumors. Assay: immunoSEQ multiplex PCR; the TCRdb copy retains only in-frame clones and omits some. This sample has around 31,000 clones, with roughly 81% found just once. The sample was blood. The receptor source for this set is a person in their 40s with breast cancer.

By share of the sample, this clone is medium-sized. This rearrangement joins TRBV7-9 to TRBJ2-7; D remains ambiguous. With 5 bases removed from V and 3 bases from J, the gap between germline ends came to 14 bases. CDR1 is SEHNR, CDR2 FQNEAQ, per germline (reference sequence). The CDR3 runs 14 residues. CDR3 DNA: TGTGCCAGCAGCCATTCCCGGAGAGTCTACGAGCAGTACTTC. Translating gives CASSHSRRVYEQYF.

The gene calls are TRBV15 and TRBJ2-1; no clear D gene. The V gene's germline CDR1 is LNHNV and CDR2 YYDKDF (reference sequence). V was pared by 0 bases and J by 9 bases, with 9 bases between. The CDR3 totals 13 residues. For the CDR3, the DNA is TGTGCCACCAGCAGAGATATAACCGGTGAGCAGTTCTTC. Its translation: CATSRDITGEQFF.

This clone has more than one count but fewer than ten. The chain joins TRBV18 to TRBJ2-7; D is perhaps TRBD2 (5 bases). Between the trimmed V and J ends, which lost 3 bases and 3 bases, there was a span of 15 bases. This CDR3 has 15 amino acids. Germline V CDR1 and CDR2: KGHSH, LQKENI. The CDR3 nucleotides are TGTGCCAGCTCACCCCTCTCCAGCGAGGGCTACGAGCAGTACTTC. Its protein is CASSPLSSEGYEQYF. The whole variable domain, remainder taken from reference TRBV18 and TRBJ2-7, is NAGVMQNPRHLVRRRGQEARLRCSPMKGHSHVYWYRQLPEEGLKFMVYLQKENIIDESGMPKERFSAEFPKEGPSILRIQQVVRGDSAAYFCASSPLSSEGYEQYFGPGTRLTVT.

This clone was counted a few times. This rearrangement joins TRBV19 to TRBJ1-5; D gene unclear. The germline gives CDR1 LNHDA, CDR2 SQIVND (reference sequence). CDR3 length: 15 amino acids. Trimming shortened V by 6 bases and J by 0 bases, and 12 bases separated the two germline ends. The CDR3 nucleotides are TGTGCCAGTAGCCCAGACCATTATAGCAATCAGCCCCAGCATTTT. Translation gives CASSPDHYSNQPQHF.

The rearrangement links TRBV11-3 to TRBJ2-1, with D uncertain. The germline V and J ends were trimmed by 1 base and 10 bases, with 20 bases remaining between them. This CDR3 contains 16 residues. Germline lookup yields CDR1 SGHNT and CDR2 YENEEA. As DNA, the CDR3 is TGTGCCAGCAGCTTAGGTCTGGGTAGCACGTGGTCGGAGCAGTTCTTC. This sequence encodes CASSLGLGSTWSEQFF. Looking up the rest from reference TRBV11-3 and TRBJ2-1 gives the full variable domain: EAGVVQSPRYKIIEKKQPVAFWCNPISGHNTLYWYLQNLGQGPELLIRYENEEAVDDSQLPKDRFSAERLKGVDSTLKIQPAELGDSAVYLCASSLGLGSTWSEQFFGPGTRLTVL.

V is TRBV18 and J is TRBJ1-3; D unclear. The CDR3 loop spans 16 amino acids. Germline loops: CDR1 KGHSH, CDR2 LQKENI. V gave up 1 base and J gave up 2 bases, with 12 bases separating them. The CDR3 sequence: CASSPLAGAPGNTIYF. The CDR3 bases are TGTGCCAGCTCACCACTGGCAGGAGCTCCTGGAAACACCATATATTTT.

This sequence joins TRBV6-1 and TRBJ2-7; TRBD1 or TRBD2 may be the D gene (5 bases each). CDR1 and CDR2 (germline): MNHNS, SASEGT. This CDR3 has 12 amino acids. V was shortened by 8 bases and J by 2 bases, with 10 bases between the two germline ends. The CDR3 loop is CASGLGAYEQYF. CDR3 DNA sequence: TGTGCCAGCGGGTTGGGGGCCTACGAGCAGTACTTC.

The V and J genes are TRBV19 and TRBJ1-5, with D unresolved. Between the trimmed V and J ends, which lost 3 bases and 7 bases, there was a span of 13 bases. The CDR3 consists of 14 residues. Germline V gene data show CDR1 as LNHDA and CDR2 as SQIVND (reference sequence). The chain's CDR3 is CASSMELTGQPQHF. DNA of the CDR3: TGTGCCAGTAGTATGGAATTGACTGGACAGCCCCAGCATTTT.

CDR3: CASSPGASGRTYNEQFF. The CDR3 nucleotides are TGTGCCAGCAGCCCTGGGGCTAGCGGGAGGACCTACAATGAGCAGTTCTTC. The V and J genes are TRBV14 and TRBJ2-1; the match to TRBD2 covers 11 bases. The CDR3 length is 17 residues. Germline values: CDR1 SGHDN, CDR2 FVKESK. V was clipped by 4 bases and J by 2 bases; unmatched bases: 7.

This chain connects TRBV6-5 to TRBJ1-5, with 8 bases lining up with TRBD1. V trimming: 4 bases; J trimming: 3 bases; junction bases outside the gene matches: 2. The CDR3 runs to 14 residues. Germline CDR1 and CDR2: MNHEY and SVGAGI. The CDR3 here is CASSWTGPNQPQHF. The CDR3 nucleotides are TGTGCCAGCAGTTGGACAGGGCCCAATCAGCCCCAGCATTTT.

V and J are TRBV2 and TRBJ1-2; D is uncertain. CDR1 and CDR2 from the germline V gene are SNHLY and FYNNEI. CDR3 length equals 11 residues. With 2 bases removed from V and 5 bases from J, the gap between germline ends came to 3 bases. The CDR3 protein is CASSEKYGYTF. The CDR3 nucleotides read TGTGCCAGCAGTGAAAAATATGGCTACACCTTC.

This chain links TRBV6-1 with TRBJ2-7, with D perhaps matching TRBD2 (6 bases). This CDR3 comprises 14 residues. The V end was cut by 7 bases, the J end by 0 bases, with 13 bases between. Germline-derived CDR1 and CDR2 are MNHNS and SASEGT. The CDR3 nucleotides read TGTGCCAGCACCCAGCGGACTAACTCCTACGAGCAGTACTTC. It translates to CASTQRTNSYEQYF.

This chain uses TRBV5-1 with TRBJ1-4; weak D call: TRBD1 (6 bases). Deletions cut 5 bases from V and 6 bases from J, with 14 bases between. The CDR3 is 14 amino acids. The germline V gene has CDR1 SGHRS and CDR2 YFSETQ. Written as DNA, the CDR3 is TGCGCCAGCAGTCCCCTGGGACAAGATGAAAAACTGTTTTTT. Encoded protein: CASSPLGQDEKLFF.

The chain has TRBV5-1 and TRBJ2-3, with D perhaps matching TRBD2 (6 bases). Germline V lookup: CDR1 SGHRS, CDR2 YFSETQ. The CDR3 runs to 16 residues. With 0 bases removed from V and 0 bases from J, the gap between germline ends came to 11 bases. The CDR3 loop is CASSLVVGTSTDTQYF. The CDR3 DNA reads TGCGCCAGCAGCTTGGTTGTCGGGACTAGCACAGATACGCAGTATTTT.

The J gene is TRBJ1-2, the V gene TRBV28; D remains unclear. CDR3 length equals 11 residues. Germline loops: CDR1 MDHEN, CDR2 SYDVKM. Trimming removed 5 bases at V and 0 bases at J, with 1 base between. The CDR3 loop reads CASSPNYGYTF. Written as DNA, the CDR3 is TGTGCCAGCAGTCCTAACTATGGCTACACCTTC.

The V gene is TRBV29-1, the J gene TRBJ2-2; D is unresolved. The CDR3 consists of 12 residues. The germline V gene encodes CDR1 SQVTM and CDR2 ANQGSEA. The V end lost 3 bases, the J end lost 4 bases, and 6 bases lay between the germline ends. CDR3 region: CSVETPTGELFF. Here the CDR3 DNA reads TGCAGCGTTGAGACCCCCACCGGGGAGCTGTTTTTT.

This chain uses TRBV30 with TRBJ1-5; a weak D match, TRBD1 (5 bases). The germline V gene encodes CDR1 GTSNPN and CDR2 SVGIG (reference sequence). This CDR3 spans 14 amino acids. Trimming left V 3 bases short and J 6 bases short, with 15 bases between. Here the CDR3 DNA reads TGTGCCTGGAGCCCGGGGGATTCGGGTCAGCCCCAGCATTTT. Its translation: CAWSPGDSGQPQHF.

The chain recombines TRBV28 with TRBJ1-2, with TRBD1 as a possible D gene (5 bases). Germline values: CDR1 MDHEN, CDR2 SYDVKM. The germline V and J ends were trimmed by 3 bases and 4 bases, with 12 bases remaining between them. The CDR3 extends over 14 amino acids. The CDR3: CASSFGAISYGYTF. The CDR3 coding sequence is TGTGCCAGCAGTTTCGGGGCAATAAGCTATGGCTACACCTTC.

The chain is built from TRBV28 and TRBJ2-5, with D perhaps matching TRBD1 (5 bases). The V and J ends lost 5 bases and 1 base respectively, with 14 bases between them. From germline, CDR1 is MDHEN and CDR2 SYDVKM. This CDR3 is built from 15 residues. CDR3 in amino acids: CASSLGQGSQETQYF. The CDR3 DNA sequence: TGTGCCAGCAGTCTGGGGCAGGGTAGCCAAGAGACCCAGTACTTC.

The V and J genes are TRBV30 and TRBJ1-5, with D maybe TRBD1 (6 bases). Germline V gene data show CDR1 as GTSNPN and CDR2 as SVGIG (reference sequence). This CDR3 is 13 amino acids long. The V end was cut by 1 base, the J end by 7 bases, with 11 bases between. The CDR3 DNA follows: TGTGCCTGGAGTGGGGCAGGGGACCAGCCCCAGCATTTT. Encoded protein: CAWSGAGDQPQHF.

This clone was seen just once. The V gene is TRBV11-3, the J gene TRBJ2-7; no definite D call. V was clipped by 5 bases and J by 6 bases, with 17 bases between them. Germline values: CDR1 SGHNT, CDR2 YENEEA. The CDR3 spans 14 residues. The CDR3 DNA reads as TGTGCCAGCAGCCCGCTCATCCGGGCGGCCGAGCAGTACTTC. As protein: CASSPLIRAAEQYF.

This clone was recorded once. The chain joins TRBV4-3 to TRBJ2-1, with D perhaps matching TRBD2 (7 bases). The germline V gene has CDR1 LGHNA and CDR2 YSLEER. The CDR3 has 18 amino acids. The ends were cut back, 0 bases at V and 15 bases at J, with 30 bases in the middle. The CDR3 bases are TGCGCCAGCAGCCAAGATAGGGGGGGCGACGGAGGACTCATGGGAGGGTTCTTC. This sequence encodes CASSQDRGGDGGLMGGFF.

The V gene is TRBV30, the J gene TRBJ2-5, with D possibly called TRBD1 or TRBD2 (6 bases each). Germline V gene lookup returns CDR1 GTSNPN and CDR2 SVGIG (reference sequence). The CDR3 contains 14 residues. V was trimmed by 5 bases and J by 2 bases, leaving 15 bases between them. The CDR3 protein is CAWARGGTQETQYF. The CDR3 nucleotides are TGTGCCTGGGCCCGGGGCGGGACACAAGAGACCCAGTACTTC.

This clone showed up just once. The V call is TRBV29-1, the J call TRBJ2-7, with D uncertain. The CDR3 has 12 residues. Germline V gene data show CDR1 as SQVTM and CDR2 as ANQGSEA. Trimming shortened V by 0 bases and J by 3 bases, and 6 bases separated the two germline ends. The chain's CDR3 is CSVEDHLYEQYF. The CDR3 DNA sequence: TGCAGCGTTGAAGATCATCTCTACGAGCAGTACTTC.